The 19 T cell receptor beta chains below all came from one sample that was sequenced in a study of CD8 T cells in Susac syndrome. An input of about 0.45 to 1 ug of RNA was subjected to reverse transcription using random hexamers. TCRdb recomputed calls from the immunoSEQ multiplex PCR reads with MiXCR, one row per CDR3 protein. Of approximately 180,000 distinct CDR3 sequences listed, nearly 97% are singletons. The specimen sequenced was CD4+ T cells from PBMCs. The receptors were gathered from a human donor with multiple sclerosis.

V and J are TRBV20-1 and TRBJ2-3, with 10 bases matching TRBD2. Germline trimming cut 6 bases from V and 6 bases from J; bases unmatched to any gene: 3. The CDR3 spans 12 residues. CDR1 is DFQATT and CDR2 is SNEGSKA in the germline V gene (reference sequence). In DNA form, the CDR3 reads TGCAGTGCCAAAGCGGGGGGGGATACGCAGTATTTT. It encodes CSAKAGGDTQYF.

In its sample, this clonotype was seen once. V and J are TRBV6-6 and TRBJ1-1; 9 bases are a match to TRBD1. V shed 6 bases, J shed 10 bases, and the junction held 9 bases outside the gene matches. In germline, CDR1 is MNHNY, CDR2 SVGAGI (reference sequence). The CDR3 loop spans 13 amino acids. CDR3 amino acids: CASSPRTGEVAFF. For the CDR3, the DNA is TGTGCCAGCAGCCCTAGGACAGGGGAGGTAGCTTTCTTT.

V gene TRBV6-1 combines with J gene TRBJ2-2, with 7 bases identical to TRBD2. Germline CDR1 and CDR2: MNHNS and SASEGT. This CDR3 is built from 16 residues. V was pared by 2 bases and J by 0 bases, with 3 bases of the junction left unmatched. The CDR3 reads CASSEWAGANTGELFF. The DNA of the CDR3 is TGTGCCAGCAGTGAATGGGCGGGGGCGAACACCGGGGAGCTGTTTTTT.

This rearrangement joins TRBV25-1 to TRBJ2-1; 8 bases are shared with TRBD2. The junction had 4 bases not matched to a gene; V was cut back by 3 bases and J by 6 bases. The CDR3 runs to 14 residues. CDR1 is MGHDK and CDR2 is SYGVNS in the germline V gene. CDR3 bases: TGTGCCAGCAGTGACTCGGGGGGGGGCAATGAGCAGTTCTTC. Its translation is CASSDSGGGNEQFF. Full variable domain (missing parts from reference TRBV25-1 and TRBJ2-1): EADIYQTPRYLVIGTGKKITLECSQTMGHDKMYWYQQDPGMELHLIHYSYGVNSTEKGDLSSESTVSRIRTEHFPLTLESARPSHTSQYLCASSDSGGGNEQFFGPGTRLTVL.

The chain links TRBV5-1 to TRBJ1-2, with D possibly being TRBD1 (5 bases). This CDR3 is 15 amino acids long. Trimming removed 4 bases from V and 6 bases from J, with 19 bases in between. Germline V CDR1 and CDR2: SGHRS, YFSETQ. The CDR3 protein is CASSPLTGGRDGYTF. CDR3 DNA sequence: TGCGCCAGCAGCCCCCTTACAGGTGGAAGGGATGGCTACACCTTC.

This rearrangement joins TRBV7-9 to TRBJ2-1; D is perhaps TRBD1 (6 bases). From germline, CDR1 is SEHNR and CDR2 FQNEAQ (reference sequence). This CDR3 contains 14 residues. V lost 3 bases and J lost 5, with 11 bases in between. The chain's CDR3 is CASSFSRGHNEQFF. In DNA form, the CDR3 reads TGTGCCAGCAGCTTTTCCAGGGGACACAATGAGCAGTTCTTC. Complete variable domain (other parts from reference TRBV7-9 and TRBJ2-1): DTGVSQNPRHKITKRGQNVTFRCDPISEHNRLYWYRQTLGQGPEFLTYFQNEAQLEKSRLLSDRFSAERPKGSFSTLEIQRTEQGDSAMYLCASSFSRGHNEQFFGPGTRLTVL.

This rearrangement joins TRBV5-6 to TRBJ2-7; D uncertain. CDR1 and CDR2 from the germline V gene are SGHDT and YYEEEE. V lost 2 bases and J 3 bases, leaving 12 bases between the germline ends. This CDR3 is 14 amino acids long. CDR3 loop: CASSFLTRNYEQYF. The CDR3 region has the DNA TGTGCCAGCAGCTTCCTTACACGGAACTACGAGCAGTACTTC.

The chain joins TRBV3-1 to TRBJ1-2, with a tentative D call TRBD1 (5 bases). Between the trimmed V and J ends, which lost 4 bases and 5 bases, there was a span of 14 bases. This CDR3 spans 14 amino acids. Germline V CDR1 and CDR2: LGHDT, YNNKEL (reference sequence). CDR3 sequence reads: CASSPRAQGYGYTF. The CDR3 DNA follows: TGTGCCAGCAGCCCCAGGGCCCAGGGATATGGCTACACCTTC.

V usage is TRBV11-3 and J usage is TRBJ2-2; tentatively, D is TRBD1 (5 bases). Per the germline V gene, CDR1 is SGHNT and CDR2 is YENEEA. The CDR3 sequence is 15 residues long. V gave up 4 bases and J gave up 7 bases, with 16 bases separating them. The CDR3 nucleotides read TGTGCCAGCAGCTACACCGGGCAGGGCTACGGGGAGCTGTTTTTT. As protein: CASSYTGQGYGELFF. The full variable domain, its missing parts supplied by reference TRBV11-3 and TRBJ2-2, is EAGVVQSPRYKIIEKKQPVAFWCNPISGHNTLYWYLQNLGQGPELLIRYENEEAVDDSQLPKDRFSAERLKGVDSTLKIQPAELGDSAVYLCASSYTGQGYGELFFGEGSRLTVL.

CDR3 nucleotide sequence: TGTGCCTGGGTAAAAGCGGGGACAGATACGCAGTATTTT. It codes for CAWVKAGTDTQYF. The chain links TRBV30 to TRBJ2-3; 7 nucleotides align to TRBD2. Looked up from germline, CDR1 is GTSNPN and CDR2 is SVGIG (reference sequence). CDR3 length: 13 amino acids. With 5 bases clipped from V and 3 bases from J, the junction kept 5 bases outside the gene matches.

The table lists this clonotype with a count of one. V gene TRBV3-1 combines with J gene TRBJ2-1; D remains unclear. Trimming took off 1 base at V and 4 bases at J, with 5 bases between the two ends. There are 13 residues in the CDR3. Germline CDR1 LGHDT, CDR2 YNNKEL (reference sequence). The CDR3 bases are TGTGCCAGCAGCCAAGTAAGGTACAATGAGCAGTTCTTC. This sequence encodes CASSQVRYNEQFF.

The chain carries TRBV9 and TRBJ2-7, with 8 bases identical to TRBD1. Germline CDR1 SGDLS, CDR2 YYNGEE. V gave up 3 bases and J gave up 4 bases; unmatched junction bases: 6. The CDR3 loop spans 14 amino acids. The CDR3 DNA sequence: TGTGCCAGCAGCGCGGCCGACAGGGGATACGAGCAGTACTTC. This sequence encodes CASSAADRGYEQYF.

The CDR3 nucleotides read TGTGCCTGTGGAAAGTTAGGGGGGAATCAGCCCCAGCATTTT. Translation gives CACGKLGGNQPQHF. V is TRBV19 and J is TRBJ1-5; tentatively, D is TRBD1 (6 bases). Deletions cut 11 bases from V and 4 bases from J, with 18 bases between. The CDR3 consists of 14 residues. CDR1 and CDR2 (germline): LNHDA, SQIVND (reference sequence).

J is TRBJ1-2 and V is TRBV19; a weak D match, TRBD1 (5 bases). Trimming removed 5 bases from V and 7 bases from J, with 8 bases in between. This CDR3 spans 11 amino acids. Germline assignment: CDR1 LNHDA and CDR2 SQIVND (reference sequence). CDR3: CASSVGTGYTF. The CDR3 bases are TGTGCCAGTAGTGTTGGGACTGGCTACACCTTC.

This sequence joins TRBV9 and TRBJ2-2; no clear D. The CDR3 loop spans 11 amino acids. Germline CDR1 and CDR2: SGDLS and YYNGEE. V lost 0 bases, J lost 7 bases, and 1 base lay in between. DNA of the CDR3: TGTGCCAGCAGCGTAGACGGGGAGCTGTTTTTT. It translates to CASSVDGELFF.

The chain couples TRBV2 to TRBJ1-2, with D maybe TRBD1 (5 bases). From germline, CDR1 is SNHLY and CDR2 FYNNEI. The CDR3 consists of 14 residues. Trimming stripped 2 bases from V and 4 bases from J, with 11 bases between. CDR3 sequence reads: CASSEQGLSYGYTF. In DNA, the CDR3 is TGTGCCAGCAGTGAACAGGGTCTTAGCTATGGCTACACCTTC.

This chain links TRBV4-2 with TRBJ2-2, with 7 bases that match TRBD2. This CDR3 is 16 amino acids long. Germline V gives CDR1 LGHNA, CDR2 YNFKEQ. The V gene end was trimmed by 1 base and the J gene end by 5 bases; junction bases not matched to a gene: 7. CDR3 coding DNA: TGTGCCAGCAGCCAAGCCGGGACTACCTGGACCGGGGAGCTGTTTTTT. This codes for CASSQAGTTWTGELFF.

The gene calls are TRBV29-1 and TRBJ2-3; 10 nucleotides agree with TRBD2. V dropped 7 bases and J dropped 0; count of bases not matched to a gene: 7. The CDR3 sequence is 15 residues long. Germline V gene data show CDR1 as SQVTM and CDR2 as ANQGSEA. In nucleotides, the CDR3 is TGCAGCGCGGAGATGGGACTAGCGAGCACAGATACGCAGTATTTT. As protein: CSAEMGLASTDTQYF.

In DNA form, the CDR3 reads TGTGCCAGCAGCTTAACTAACAGGGGGCGGAGTGAAAAACTGTTTTTT. Translated: CASSLTNRGRSEKLFF. J is TRBJ1-4 and V is TRBV7-2; 9 bases line up with TRBD1. The CDR3 has 16 amino acids. Trimming removed 2 bases from V and 7 bases from J; junction bases left unmatched: 8. Germline V gene data show CDR1 as SGHTA and CDR2 as FQGNSA. Based on the CDR3 plus reference TRBV7-2 and TRBJ1-4, the full variable domain is GAGVSQSPSNKVTEKGKDVELRCDPISGHTALYWYRQSLGQGLEFLIYFQGNSAPDKSGLPSDRFSAERTGGSVSTLTIQRTQQEDSAVYLCASSLTNRGRSEKLFFGSGTQLSVL.